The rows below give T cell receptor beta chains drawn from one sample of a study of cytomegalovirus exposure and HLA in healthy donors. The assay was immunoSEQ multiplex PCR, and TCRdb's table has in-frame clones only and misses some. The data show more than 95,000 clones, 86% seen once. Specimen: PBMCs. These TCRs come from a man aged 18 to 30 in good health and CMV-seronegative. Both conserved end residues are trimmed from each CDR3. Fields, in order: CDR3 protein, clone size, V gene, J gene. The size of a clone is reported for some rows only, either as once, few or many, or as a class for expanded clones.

ASSAGQPGDTQY,-,TRBV6-6,TRBJ2-3
ASSLQAGTRHTQY,-,TRBV7-6,TRBJ2-3
AISEGGDYKDTQY,-,TRBV10-3,TRBJ2-3
ASSEGLAGIDGELF,-,TRBV7-9,TRBJ2-2
ASSPQFDPNTGELF,few,TRBV27,TRBJ2-2
ASSRGTGRIYEQY,-,TRBV6-5,TRBJ2-7
ASSLEGATEAF,-,TRBV5-1,TRBJ1-1
SVETRLPNEKLF,-,TRBV29-1,TRBJ1-4
ATSSNIGASNQPQH,-,TRBV15,TRBJ1-5
ASKEAGGPNEQY,-,TRBV11-2,TRBJ2-7
ASSLGLSNQPQH,-,TRBV5-8,TRBJ1-5
ASRGQGVGEAF,-,TRBV6-1,TRBJ1-1
ASSEYGTVRSPLH,-,TRBV25-1,TRBJ1-6
ASSLVGEAQY,-,TRBV13,TRBJ2-5
ASSPPGGSNQPQH,-,TRBV18,TRBJ1-5
ASSTTLASESSYNEQF,-,TRBV7-9,TRBJ2-1
ASRLAANTDTQY,-,TRBV6-4,TRBJ2-3
ASTAREETQY,-,TRBV23-1,TRBJ2-5
ASTGAEGNTEAF,-,TRBV9,TRBJ1-1
ASSTQTQAGEQY,-,TRBV19,TRBJ2-7
ASSLSSGNQPQH,-,TRBV27,TRBJ1-5
ASKPGAANYGYT,-,TRBV7-2,TRBJ1-2
ASSKQGQNTEAF,-,TRBV27,TRBJ1-1
ASSVEDFSYEQY,-,TRBV9,TRBJ2-7